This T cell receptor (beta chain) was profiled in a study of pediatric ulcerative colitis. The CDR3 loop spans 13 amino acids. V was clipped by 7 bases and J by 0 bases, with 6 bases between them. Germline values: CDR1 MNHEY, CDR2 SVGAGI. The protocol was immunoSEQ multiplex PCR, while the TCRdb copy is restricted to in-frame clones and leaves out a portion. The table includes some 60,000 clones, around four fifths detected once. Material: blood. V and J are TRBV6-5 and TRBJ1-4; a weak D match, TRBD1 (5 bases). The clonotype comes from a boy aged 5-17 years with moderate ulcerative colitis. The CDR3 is CASKQATNEKLFF. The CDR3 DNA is TGTGCCAGCAAACAGGCAACTAATGAAAAACTGTTTTTT.